The next 10 T cell receptor beta chains were all read from a single sample in a study of blood T cell repertoires in COVID-19. TCRdb's table, derived via immunoSEQ multiplex PCR, lists solely in-frame clones and lacks some. The sample includes 120,000 to 150,000 clones, roughly 80% seen only once; the top ten take more than 7%. The sample comprised peripheral blood. Every receptor here comes from a human donor with acute or convalescent COVID-19. The donor label of this sample is uncertain.

The chain links TRBV6-1 to TRBJ2-5, with D maybe TRBD1 (6 bases). V lost 3 bases, J lost 5 bases, and 13 bases lay in between. The CDR3 runs 14 residues. Germline CDR1 and CDR2: MNHNS and SASEGT. DNA of the CDR3: TGTGCCAGCAGTGATCCTCAGGGGATTGAGACCCAGTACTTC. It codes for CASSDPQGIETQYF.

The V and J genes are TRBV20-1 and TRBJ1-4; 9 bases fit TRBD1. CDR3 length: 14 amino acids. J gave up 7 bases and V 3 bases, and 6 bases lay outside the gene matches. Germline V lookup: CDR1 DFQATT, CDR2 SNEGSKA (reference sequence). This chain's CDR3 is CSASAGQGGEKLFF. In DNA form, the CDR3 reads TGCAGTGCTAGTGCGGGACAGGGTGGTGAAAAACTGTTTTTT.

This rearrangement joins TRBV27 to TRBJ1-3; TRBD1 aligns across 7 bases. J gave up 4 bases and V 5 bases, and 11 bases lay outside the gene matches. Germline-derived CDR1 and CDR2 are MNHEY and SMNVEV (reference sequence). The CDR3 is 16 residues long. CDR3 amino acids: CASSAYRGSLGNTIYF. CDR3 in DNA: TGTGCCAGCAGTGCTTACAGGGGTTCTTTGGGAAACACCATATATTTT.

This clone has a handful of counts. The chain couples TRBV7-2 to TRBJ1-3; 7 bases map to TRBD1. Losses at the gene ends were 5 bases for V and 4 bases for J; bases not matched to a gene: 5. In germline, CDR1 is SGHTA, CDR2 FQGNSA. The CDR3 length is 14 residues. CDR3 in amino acids: CASSVGTVGNTIYF. The CDR3 DNA follows: TGTGCCAGCAGCGTAGGGACAGTCGGAAACACCATATATTTT.

This clone was picked up a small number of times. V usage is TRBV10-2 and J usage is TRBJ2-3, with 10 bases that match TRBD1. The CDR3 length is 14 residues. V dropped 6 bases and J dropped 5; count of bases not matched to a gene: 5. In germline, CDR1 is WSHSY, CDR2 SAAADI. The CDR3 coding sequence is TGCGCCAGCAGGGGACAGGGGAGTGGAGATACGCAGTATTTT. Translating gives CASRGQGSGDTQYF.

The rearrangement links TRBV2 to TRBJ1-6; 10 bases line up with TRBD1. With 7 bases clipped from V and 10 bases from J, the junction kept 7 bases outside the gene matches. The CDR3 is 14 amino acids. Germline V gene lookup returns CDR1 SNHLY and CDR2 FYNNEI. The CDR3, as DNA: TGTGCCAGCAACCCGGGACAGGGGCTCTCACCCCTCCACTTT. Protein: CASNPGQGLSPLHF.

J is TRBJ1-1 and V is TRBV10-3, with unresolved D. Trimming stripped 7 bases from V and 3 bases from J, with 12 bases between. CDR3 length: 13 amino acids. Germline lookup yields CDR1 ENHRY and CDR2 SYGVKD. This CDR3 is CAINLKEDTEAFF. The CDR3, as DNA: TGTGCCATCAATCTCAAGGAGGACACTGAAGCTTTCTTT.

This chain joins TRBV6-6 and TRBJ2-1; 8 bases are a match to TRBD2. The junction had 13 bases not matched to a gene; V was cut back by 7 bases and J by 5 bases. CDR1 and CDR2 (germline): MNHNY, SVGAGI (reference sequence). This CDR3 is built from 16 residues. The CDR3 region has the DNA TGTGCCAGCACCTCCCGGGGGGGATCAGGGGACAATGAGCAGTTCTTC. It translates to CASTSRGGSGDNEQFF.

The V call is TRBV6-5, the J call TRBJ2-3; D remains unclear. CDR1 and CDR2 (germline): MNHEY, SVGAGI. The V gene lost 5 bases and the J gene lost 7 bases, with 10 bases spanning the gap. CDR3 length: 12 residues. The CDR3 is CASSRNGHTQYF. CDR3 bases: TGTGCCAGCAGTCGAAATGGGCATACGCAGTATTTT.

The V call is TRBV18, the J call TRBJ2-1; 8 nucleotides agree with TRBD1. V shed 2 bases and J 5 bases; nucleotides not matched to a gene: 2. The CDR3 has 14 amino acids. In germline, CDR1 is KGHSH, CDR2 LQKENI. The CDR3 DNA reads as TGTGCCAGCTCACCAATGGGACAGGACAATGAGCAGTTCTTC. This translates into CASSPMGQDNEQFF. The entire variable domain, with the rest obtained from reference TRBV18 and TRBJ2-1, is as follows: NAGVMQNPRHLVRRRGQEARLRCSPMKGHSHVYWYRQLPEEGLKFMVYLQKENIIDESGMPKERFSAEFPKEGPSILRIQQVVRGDSAAYFCASSPMGQDNEQFFGPGTRLTVL.